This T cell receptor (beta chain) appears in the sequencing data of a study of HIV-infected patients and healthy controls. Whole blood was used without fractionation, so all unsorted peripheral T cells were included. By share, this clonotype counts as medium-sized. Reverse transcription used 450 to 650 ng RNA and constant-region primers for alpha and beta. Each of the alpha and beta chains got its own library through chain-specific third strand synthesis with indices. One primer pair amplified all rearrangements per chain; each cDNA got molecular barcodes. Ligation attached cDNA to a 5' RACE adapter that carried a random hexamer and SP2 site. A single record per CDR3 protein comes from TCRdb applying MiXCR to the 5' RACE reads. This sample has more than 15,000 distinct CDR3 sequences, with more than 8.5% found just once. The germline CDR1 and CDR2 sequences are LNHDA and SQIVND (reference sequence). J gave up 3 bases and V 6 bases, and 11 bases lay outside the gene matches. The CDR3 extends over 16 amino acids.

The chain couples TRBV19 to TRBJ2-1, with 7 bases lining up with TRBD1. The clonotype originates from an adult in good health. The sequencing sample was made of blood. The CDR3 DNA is TGTGCCAGTAGCATTTTACCGGGACAGATCTACAATGAGCAGTTCTTC. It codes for CASSILPGQIYNEQFF.